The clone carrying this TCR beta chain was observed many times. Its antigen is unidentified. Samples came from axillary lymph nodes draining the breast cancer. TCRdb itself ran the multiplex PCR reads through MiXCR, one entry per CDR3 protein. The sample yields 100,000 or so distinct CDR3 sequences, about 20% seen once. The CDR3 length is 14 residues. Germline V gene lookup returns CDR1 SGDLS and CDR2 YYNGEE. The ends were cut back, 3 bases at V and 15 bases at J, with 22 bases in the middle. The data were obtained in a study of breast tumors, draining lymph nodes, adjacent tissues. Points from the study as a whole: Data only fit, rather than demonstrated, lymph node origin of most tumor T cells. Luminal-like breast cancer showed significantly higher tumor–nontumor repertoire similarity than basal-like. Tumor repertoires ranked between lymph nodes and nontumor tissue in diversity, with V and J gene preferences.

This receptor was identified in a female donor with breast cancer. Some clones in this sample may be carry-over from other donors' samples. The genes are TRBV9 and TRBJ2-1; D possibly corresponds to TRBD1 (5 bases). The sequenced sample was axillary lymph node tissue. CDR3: CASSAKAGLGFVFF. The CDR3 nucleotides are TGTGCCAGCAGCGCCAAGGCAGGGTTGGGGTTTGTGTTCTTC.